The 30 T cell receptor beta chains in this list originate from one sample, sequenced in a study of graft-versus-host responses after intestinal transplantation. The protocol was immunoSEQ multiplex PCR, while the TCRdb copy is restricted to in-frame clones and leaves out a portion. The sample lists 20,000 or so clones; around 80% were seen once. The source was PBMCs, collected 14 days after transplant. Receptors were obtained from a human patient who received an intestinal transplant, so some T cells may come from the graft donor.

Worth noting for this clone: This sample also contains other DNA sequences that code for the same CDR3. The chain links TRBV13 to TRBJ1-4; D is possibly TRBD1 (6 bases). Trimming removed 1 base at V and 7 bases at J, with 13 bases between. CDR1 PRHDT and CDR2 FYEKMQ come from the germline V gene (reference sequence). The CDR3 totals 15 residues. The CDR3 here is CASSLEQGATEKLFF. CDR3 bases: TGTGCCAGCAGCTTAGAACAGGGAGCGACTGAAAAACTGTTTTTT.

This sequence joins TRBV2 and TRBJ2-7, with D tentatively TRBD2 (6 bases). Germline assignment: CDR1 SNHLY and CDR2 FYNNEI. Trimming stripped 5 bases from V and 6 bases from J, with 23 bases between. The CDR3 has 16 amino acids. CDR3 residues: CASSPQTRGDEGEQYF. The CDR3 region has the DNA TGTGCCAGCAGTCCACAGACTAGGGGTGATGAGGGCGAGCAGTACTTC. Full variable domain (remainder filled in from reference TRBV2 and TRBJ2-7): EPEVTQTPSHQVTQMGQEVILRCVPISNHLYFYWYRQILGQKVEFLVSFYNNEISEKSEIFDDQFSVERPDGSNFTLKIRSTKLEDSAMYFCASSPQTRGDEGEQYFGPGTRLTVT.

The chain links TRBV19 to TRBJ2-6; D may be TRBD1 or TRBD2 (5 bases each). Germline V gene lookup returns CDR1 LNHDA and CDR2 SQIVND (reference sequence). The length of the CDR3 is 16 residues. V was pared by 3 bases and J by 4 bases, with 13 bases between. This CDR3 reads CASSIQRGTGANVLTF. The CDR3 nucleotides are TGTGCCAGTAGTATTCAGAGGGGAACCGGGGCCAACGTCCTGACTTTC.

The chain has TRBV2 and TRBJ2-2; D gene unclear. V was pared by 3 bases and J by 0 bases, with 8 bases between. Germline CDR1 and CDR2: SNHLY and FYNNEI. CDR3 length: 15 residues. CDR3 coding DNA: TGTGCCAGCAGTGATCGAGATACGAACACCGGGGAGCTGTTTTTT. Translation gives CASSDRDTNTGELFF.

Only a few counts were recorded for this clone. The genes are TRBV7-6 and TRBJ2-7; TRBD1 is a possible D gene (5 bases). Trimming took off 1 base at V and 4 bases at J, with 11 bases between the two ends. The CDR3 runs to 14 residues. Looked up from germline, CDR1 is SGHVS and CDR2 is FNYEAQ. CDR3 protein: CASSLVGGHYEQYF. For the CDR3, the DNA is TGTGCCAGCAGCTTAGTCGGCGGACATTACGAGCAGTACTTC.

The gene calls are TRBV27 and TRBJ2-1; D unclear. The CDR3 covers 14 residues. The germline V gene has CDR1 MNHEY and CDR2 SMNVEV (reference sequence). V shed 4 bases and J shed 5 bases, with 12 bases lying between them. The CDR3 coding sequence is TGTGCCAGCAGTTCGGCTAGAACTAACAATGAGCAGTTCTTC. It specifies CASSSARTNNEQFF.

The V gene is TRBV6-5, the J gene TRBJ2-5; a possible D gene is TRBD2 (6 bases). Trimming removed 0 bases from V and 2 bases from J, with 13 bases in between. Germline V gene lookup returns CDR1 MNHEY and CDR2 SVGAGI. This CDR3 spans 16 amino acids. CDR3 protein: CASSYSSSDYQETQYF. The CDR3 DNA is TGTGCCAGCAGTTACTCGTCCTCGGACTATCAAGAGACCCAGTACTTC.

This clone was seen a handful of times. The chain joins TRBV2 to TRBJ2-7, with D perhaps matching TRBD2 (6 bases). The V gene lost 10 bases and the J gene lost 1 base, with 17 bases spanning the gap. The CDR3 is made up of 14 amino acids. CDR1 is SNHLY and CDR2 is FYNNEI in the germline V gene. The CDR3 coding sequence is TGTGCCACCCTACCGGAGGGAAGGTCCTACGAGCAGTACTTC. Translated: CATLPEGRSYEQYF.

The chain employs TRBV11-2 and TRBJ2-7; either TRBD1 or TRBD2 may fit D (5 bases each). The CDR3 has 13 amino acids. The V and J ends lost 3 bases and 1 base respectively, with 7 bases between them. Germline lookup yields CDR1 SGHAT and CDR2 FQNNGV. The CDR3 reads CASSLGESYEQYF. The CDR3 region has the DNA TGTGCCAGCAGCTTGGGGGAATCCTACGAGCAGTACTTC.

The rearrangement links TRBV7-3 to TRBJ2-7, with TRBD2 matching 8 bases. V gave up 4 bases and J gave up 1 base; unmatched junction bases: 12. CDR3 length: 17 residues. CDR1 and CDR2 (germline): SGHTA, FQGTGA. The CDR3 region has the DNA TGTGCCAGCAGCTATTCAATCCTAGCGGGTTCTTCCTACGAGCAGTACTTC. Its translation is CASSYSILAGSSYEQYF. The full variable domain, in which reference TRBV7-3 and TRBJ2-7 provide the parts outside the CDR3, is GAGVSQTPSNKVTEKGKYVELRCDPISGHTALYWYRQSLGQGPEFLIYFQGTGAADDSGLPNDRFFAVRPEGSVSTLKIQRTERGDSAVYLCASSYSILAGSSYEQYFGPGTRLTVT.

This chain connects TRBV2 to TRBJ2-5; 9 positions match TRBD2. After removal of 3 bases from V and 14 bases from J, the junction contained 7 bases not matched to a gene. Germline V lookup: CDR1 SNHLY, CDR2 FYNNEI. The CDR3 length is 12 residues. This chain's CDR3 is CASSDRLAGTYF. The CDR3 bases are TGTGCCAGCAGTGATCGTCTAGCGGGGACCTACTTC.

In the case of this clone: This likely comes from a read error, as the CDR3 has no conserved phenylalanine or tryptophan at its end. No DNA is shown, since the ends of the CDR3 on it are uncertain; the CDR3 is the one TCRdb lists. This rearrangement joins TRBV13 to TRBJ2-7; the table's D call TRBD1 went unverified against the DNA. The germline V gene encodes CDR1 PRHDT and CDR2 FYEKMQ (reference sequence). The CDR3 numbers 9 amino acids, ends counted. Here the CDR3 reads CASSSRDRG.

The chain combines TRBV11-2 with TRBJ2-5; D is perhaps TRBD2 (5 bases). The assigned J gene may be wrong: the sequence end matches TRBJ2-7 better. The germline V gene has CDR1 SGHAT and CDR2 FQNNGV. The CDR3 sequence is 14 residues long. The DNA for the CDR3 is TGTGCCAGCAGCCCTCCGGACGGGACCTACGAGCAGTACTTC. Its protein product is CASSPPDGTYEQYF.

This rearrangement joins TRBV28 to TRBJ2-7; D uncertain. Between the trimmed V and J ends, which lost 5 bases and 2 bases, there was a span of 7 bases. The germline V gene has CDR1 MDHEN and CDR2 SYDVKM. This CDR3 has 12 amino acids. As DNA, the CDR3 is TGTGCCAGCAGTACGACGGCCTACGAGCAGTACTTC. It yields the protein CASSTTAYEQYF.

The chain is built from TRBV6-5 and TRBJ1-5, with D tentatively TRBD1 (5 bases). CDR1 is MNHEY, CDR2 SVGAGI, per germline. The CDR3 extends over 14 amino acids. Trimming pared 2 bases from V and 10 bases from J, leaving 15 bases between. The CDR3 here is CASSYTLWGVPQHF. DNA for the CDR3: TGTGCCAGCAGTTACACCCTTTGGGGGGTCCCCCAGCATTTT.

This rearrangement joins TRBV5-4 to TRBJ1-2; possible D gene TRBD1, 5 bases. Looked up from germline, CDR1 is SGHNT and CDR2 is YYREEE (reference sequence). Trimming stripped 2 bases from V and 4 bases from J, with 9 bases between. CDR3 length: 13 residues. The CDR3 region is CASSFGHAYGYTF. CDR3 coding DNA: TGTGCCAGCAGCTTCGGACATGCCTATGGCTACACCTTC.

A few counts support this clone. The V and J genes are TRBV27 and TRBJ2-7, with D maybe TRBD2 (5 bases). CDR1 and CDR2 (germline): MNHEY, SMNVEV (reference sequence). The CDR3 length is 13 residues. Trimming removed 5 bases at V and 3 bases at J, with 11 bases between. This CDR3 reads CASSPGLFYEQYF. The CDR3 nucleotides are TGTGCCAGCAGTCCCGGACTCTTCTACGAGCAGTACTTC.

The chain is built from TRBV9 and TRBJ2-2; D not resolved. CDR1 and CDR2 from the germline V gene are SGDLS and YYNGEE. The CDR3 loop spans 13 amino acids. V was cut by 0 bases and J by 6 bases, with 6 bases left in between. Here the CDR3 DNA reads TGTGCCAGCAGCGTAGTGGGTTCCGGGGAGCTGTTTTTT. Its translation: CASSVVGSGELFF.

V and J are TRBV5-6 and TRBJ2-3; 9 bases line up with TRBD2. Trimming cost V 4 bases and J 2 bases; bases outside gene matches: 2. CDR3 length: 14 residues. Germline lookup yields CDR1 SGHDT and CDR2 YYEEEE. The CDR3 spells CASSLGLATDTQYF. In DNA, the CDR3 is TGTGCCAGCAGCCTGGGACTAGCCACAGATACGCAGTATTTT.

This chain joins TRBV11-3 and TRBJ2-2; 8 nucleotides match TRBD1. V shed 5 bases, J shed 7 bases, and the junction held 12 bases outside the gene matches. The CDR3 runs to 16 residues. Germline V gene data show CDR1 as SGHNT and CDR2 as YENEEA. CDR3 coding DNA: TGTGCCAGCAGCGGACGCAGGGGGCGCGGAGGCGGGGAGCTGTTTTTT. Its protein is CASSGRRGRGGGELFF.

The chain carries TRBV5-1 and TRBJ2-2; TRBD2 matches at 13 bases. Germline CDR1 SGHRS, CDR2 YFSETQ. CDR3 length: 15 amino acids. The J segment lost 6 bases and the V segment lost 5 bases, leaving 4 bases of the junction unmatched. DNA for the CDR3: TGCGCCAGCAGTTTTGGACTAGCGGGGGCCGGGGAGCTGTTTTTT. This encodes CASSFGLAGAGELFF. Full variable domain (missing parts from reference TRBV5-1 and TRBJ2-2): KAGVTQTPRYLIKTRGQQVTLSCSPISGHRSVSWYQQTPGQGLQFLFEYFSETQRNKGNFPGRFSGRQFSNSRSEMNVSTLELGDSALYLCASSFGLAGAGELFFGEGSRLTVL.

The CDR3 loop reads CASSQERGYEQYF. The CDR3 DNA reads TGCGCCAGCAGCCAAGAAAGGGGGTACGAGCAGTACTTC. The V gene is TRBV4-1, the J gene TRBJ2-7; D is perhaps TRBD1 (6 bases). This CDR3 has 13 residues. Germline CDR1 is MGHRA and CDR2 is YSYEKL. V was shortened by 0 bases and J by 4 bases, with 7 bases between the two germline ends.

This clone has just a few counts. V gene TRBV6-6 combines with J gene TRBJ2-3; no clear D. Between the trimmed V and J ends, which lost 5 bases and 4 bases, there was a span of 10 bases. The CDR3 contains 13 residues. In germline, CDR1 is MNHNY, CDR2 SVGAGI (reference sequence). CDR3 region: CASSTITSDTQYF. The CDR3, as DNA: TGTGCCAGCAGTACCATAACGTCAGATACGCAGTATTTT.

This chain connects TRBV10-1 to TRBJ1-5, with D hard to call. The CDR3 is made up of 14 amino acids. Germline lookup yields CDR1 WNHNN and CDR2 SYGVQD (reference sequence). The germline V and J ends were trimmed by 2 bases and 0 bases, with 5 bases remaining between them. Here the CDR3 DNA reads TGCGCCAGCAGTGAGGGGTATAGCAATCAGCCCCAGCATTTT. It specifies CASSEGYSNQPQHF.

This clone was observed once. This chain connects TRBV6-5 to TRBJ2-1; the D gene is possibly TRBD2 (5 bases). CDR3 length: 15 residues. V was clipped by 7 bases and J by 7 bases, with 20 bases between them. Germline V gene sequence: CDR1 MNHEY, CDR2 SVGAGI. DNA of the CDR3: TGTGCCAGCACCCCCCGGTCTAGCCAGGTTAATGAGCAGTTCTTC. Residues: CASTPRSSQVNEQFF.

The rearrangement uses TRBV5-1 and TRBJ2-7, with 16 bases lining up with TRBD2. V dropped 3 bases and J dropped 7; count of bases not matched to a gene: 7. CDR1 SGHRS and CDR2 YFSETQ come from the germline V gene. The CDR3 contains 16 residues. The CDR3 sequence: CASSSGTSGGAREQYF. In nucleotides, the CDR3 is TGCGCCAGCAGCTCCGGGACTAGCGGGGGGGCAAGAGAGCAGTACTTC. Full variable domain (outside the CDR3, taken from reference TRBV5-1 and TRBJ2-7): KAGVTQTPRYLIKTRGQQVTLSCSPISGHRSVSWYQQTPGQGLQFLFEYFSETQRNKGNFPGRFSGRQFSNSRSEMNVSTLELGDSALYLCASSSGTSGGAREQYFGPGTRLTVT.

The chain recombines TRBV4-1 with TRBJ1-5; TRBD1 agrees at 8 bases. From germline, CDR1 is MGHRA and CDR2 YSYEKL. V shed 4 bases, J shed 4 bases, and the junction held 9 bases outside the gene matches. The CDR3 totals 16 residues. The CDR3 DNA is TGCGCCAGCAGCCTTGGGGAGGGACAGGCAAATCAGCCCCAGCATTTT. This sequence encodes CASSLGEGQANQPQHF.

The V and J genes are TRBV4-2 and TRBJ2-7, with D perhaps TRBD1 or TRBD2 (5 bases each). V lost 3 bases, J lost 3 bases, and 15 bases lay in between. Germline V gives CDR1 LGHNA, CDR2 YNFKEQ. The CDR3 is 15 amino acids. CDR3 bases: TGTGCCAGCAGCCAGAGAATGGGGGACCACTACGAGCAGTACTTC. This codes for CASSQRMGDHYEQYF.

The chain uses TRBV4-1 and TRBJ2-7; 11 bases line up with TRBD2. Germline V lookup: CDR1 MGHRA, CDR2 YSYEKL. The CDR3 runs 16 residues. Losses at the gene ends were 6 bases for V and 1 base for J; bases not matched to a gene: 8. This chain's CDR3 is CASSVRLAGRSYEQYF. The DNA for the CDR3 is TGCGCCAGCAGTGTCAGACTAGCGGGGAGATCCTACGAGCAGTACTTC.

This clone was counted a single time. The chain combines TRBV6-1 with TRBJ2-4; D possibly uses TRBD1 or TRBD2 (6 bases each). Germline loops: CDR1 MNHNS, CDR2 SASEGT. The V and J ends lost 2 bases and 2 bases respectively, with 22 bases between them. The CDR3 contains 19 residues. CDR3 amino acids: CASSEILAGGGDTKNIQYF. CDR3 DNA sequence: TGTGCCAGCAGTGAAATCCTCGCAGGAGGGGGTGATACCAAAAACATTCAGTACTTC.